The 29 T cell receptor beta chains presented below share a single source sample, sequenced in a study of radiation and T cells in renal cell carcinoma. The time point is: blood 4 weeks post-SBRT, at nephrectomy. The treatment was: 15 Gy SBRT to primary tumor, nephrectomy 4 weeks later. TCRdb's table, derived via immunoSEQ multiplex PCR, lists solely in-frame clones and lacks some. The sample yields roughly 90,000 clones, around 81% seen once. This specimen consisted of blood, obtained from a patient whose treatment included radiotherapy and nephrectomy. Source of these receptors: a man in his fifties or sixties with renal cell carcinoma.

J is TRBJ2-1 and V is TRBV7-9; TRBD2 matches 8 bases. Trimming took 2 bases from V and 5 from J; bases not matched to a gene: 8. From germline, CDR1 is SEHNR and CDR2 FQNEAQ (reference sequence). The CDR3 extends over 16 amino acids. This CDR3 reads CASSLLAGGFNNEQFF. Written as DNA, the CDR3 is TGTGCCAGCAGCTTACTCGCGGGAGGATTTAACAATGAGCAGTTCTTC.

The chain employs TRBV18 and TRBJ1-1; D remains unclear. Trimming pared 1 base from V and 5 bases from J, leaving 14 bases between. Germline V gene sequence: CDR1 KGHSH, CDR2 LQKENI. CDR3 length equals 15 residues. DNA of the CDR3: TGTGCCAGCTCACCACGCGCCTCGGGTGGTACTGAAGCTTTCTTT. Amino acids: CASSPRASGGTEAFF. Supplemented by reference TRBV18 and TRBJ1-1, the full variable domain reads NAGVMQNPRHLVRRRGQEARLRCSPMKGHSHVYWYRQLPEEGLKFMVYLQKENIIDESGMPKERFSAEFPKEGPSILRIQQVVRGDSAAYFCASSPRASGGTEAFFGQGTRLTVV.

This chain joins TRBV11-1 and TRBJ1-5; 9 nucleotides align to TRBD1. The ends lost 5 bases at V and 7 bases at J; junction bases unmatched: 3. There are 13 residues in the CDR3. Looked up from germline, CDR1 is SGHAT and CDR2 is FQDESV (reference sequence). The CDR3 is CASSTDRGQPQHF. In nucleotides, the CDR3 is TGTGCCAGCAGCACAGACAGGGGGCAGCCCCAGCATTTT.

The CDR3 here is CASSYGASGGNIQYF. The DNA for the CDR3 is TGTGCCAGCAGTTACGGGGCTAGCGGGGGGAACATTCAGTACTTC. V usage is TRBV6-5 and J usage is TRBJ2-4; 11 bases are a match to TRBD2. J was trimmed by 7 bases and V by 2 bases; bases with no gene match: 4. Germline lookup yields CDR1 MNHEY and CDR2 SVGAGI. The CDR3 is 15 residues long.

This chain uses TRBV19 with TRBJ1-6, with D perhaps TRBD1 (6 bases). With 3 bases removed from V and 7 bases from J, the gap between germline ends came to 16 bases. Germline V gene data show CDR1 as LNHDA and CDR2 as SQIVND (reference sequence). This CDR3 region has 16 residues. CDR3 DNA: TGTGCCAGTAGTATCAAGTTACAGGGTGACAATTCACCCCTCCACTTT. Translated: CASSIKLQGDNSPLHF.

This rearrangement joins TRBV5-1 to TRBJ1-6; the D is unclear. CDR1 SGHRS and CDR2 YFSETQ come from the germline V gene. This CDR3 has 14 amino acids. Trimming shortened V by 0 bases and J by 5 bases, and 6 bases separated the two germline ends. The CDR3 is CASSLGGHNSPLHF. CDR3 DNA sequence: TGCGCCAGCAGCTTGGGCGGGCATAATTCACCCCTCCACTTT.

The chain carries TRBV7-2 and TRBJ2-6; D is undetermined. This CDR3 contains 15 residues. From germline, CDR1 is SGHTA and CDR2 FQGNSA. Trimming shortened V by 5 bases and J by 5 bases, and 13 bases separated the two germline ends. CDR3 nucleotides: TGTGCCAGCAGCAGGGTTAGAAGTCGGGCCAACGTCCTGACTTTC. As protein: CASSRVRSRANVLTF.

The chain uses TRBV29-1 and TRBJ2-4, with a tentative D call TRBD1 (5 bases). Germline loops: CDR1 SQVTM, CDR2 ANQGSEA. This CDR3 is built from 14 residues. V dropped 4 bases and J dropped 8 bases, with 18 bases sitting between them. CDR3 nucleotides: TGCAGCGTTGCCTACAGTACCCAAGGGGACATTCAGTACTTC. Translated: CSVAYSTQGDIQYF.

A single count supports this clone. J is TRBJ1-5 and V is TRBV27; D might be TRBD1 (6 bases). The CDR3 contains 17 residues. CDR1 and CDR2 from the germline V gene are MNHEY and SMNVEV (reference sequence). Trimming left V 5 bases short and J 0 bases short, with 17 bases between. The CDR3 is CASSRRTQGNSNQPQHF. The CDR3 DNA is TGTGCCAGCAGTCGGAGAACGCAGGGGAATAGCAATCAGCCCCAGCATTTT.

This chain joins TRBV30 and TRBJ1-5; 7 bases are shared with TRBD1. Trimming at V came to 7 bases and at J to 1 base, leaving 4 bases not matched to a gene. CDR1 is GTSNPN and CDR2 is SVGIG in the germline V gene (reference sequence). The length of the CDR3 is 13 residues. CDR3: CAFSQGSNQPQHF. The DNA of the CDR3 is TGTGCCTTTTCACAGGGGAGCAATCAGCCCCAGCATTTT.

This chain connects TRBV6-5 to TRBJ1-4, with 9 nucleotides matching TRBD1. The CDR3 loop spans 15 amino acids. Losses at the gene ends were 5 bases for V and 8 bases for J; bases not matched to a gene: 9. Germline V gives CDR1 MNHEY, CDR2 SVGAGI. The CDR3 loop is CASSASPGQGEKLFF. The CDR3 nucleotides read TGTGCCAGCAGTGCTTCCCCGGGACAGGGCGAAAAACTGTTTTTT.

The V gene is TRBV11-2, the J gene TRBJ2-3; D ambiguous. V was cut by 1 base and J by 4 bases, with 3 bases left in between. The CDR3 has 12 amino acids. Germline V gene lookup returns CDR1 SGHAT and CDR2 FQNNGV. CDR3 in amino acids: CASSLGADTQYF. DNA for the CDR3: TGTGCCAGCAGCTTAGGGGCAGATACGCAGTATTTT.

The CDR3 DNA is TGTGCCAGCAGTTCCCCAAGTGAGTTCACGGCCAGAAAACTGTTTTTT. Translated, it gives CASSSPSEFTARKLFF. The chain combines TRBV6-6 with TRBJ1-4; unclear D gene. Trimming stripped 4 bases from V and 10 bases from J, with 22 bases between. The CDR3 sequence is 16 residues long. CDR1 is MNHNY, CDR2 SVGAGI, per germline (reference sequence).

This clone has more than one count but fewer than ten. The V gene is TRBV19, the J gene TRBJ1-1; D is possibly TRBD1 (5 bases). V lost 5 bases to trimming and J lost 1 base, with 17 bases between them. The CDR3 loop spans 16 amino acids. Germline assignment: CDR1 LNHDA and CDR2 SQIVND (reference sequence). CDR3 amino acids: CASSLPRVGENTEAFF. As DNA, the CDR3 is TGTGCCAGTAGTCTCCCCCGGGTAGGGGAGAACACTGAAGCTTTCTTT.

This chain uses TRBV7-9 with TRBJ2-2, with a weak D call TRBD2 (6 bases). CDR1 is SEHNR, CDR2 FQNEAQ, per germline (reference sequence). The V and J ends lost 3 bases and 8 bases respectively, with 10 bases between them. The CDR3 covers 13 residues. CDR3 protein: CASSLTSSGELFF. CDR3 coding DNA: TGTGCCAGCAGCTTGACTAGTTCTGGGGAGCTGTTTTTT.

This chain joins TRBV20-1 and TRBJ2-7; possible D gene TRBD2, 6 bases. The V end was cut by 5 bases, the J end by 3 bases, with 8 bases between. The length of the CDR3 is 11 residues. Germline lookup yields CDR1 DFQATT and CDR2 SNEGSKA (reference sequence). CDR3 bases: TGCAGTGCTCCGGACTACTACGAGCAGTACTTC. Its protein product is CSAPDYYEQYF.

The chain has TRBV5-4 and TRBJ2-2, with a weak D call TRBD1 (6 bases). Germline values: CDR1 SGHNT, CDR2 YYREEE (reference sequence). The V end lost 4 bases, the J end lost 4 bases, and 11 bases lay between the germline ends. The CDR3 contains 14 residues. In nucleotides, the CDR3 is TGTGCCAGCAGCGCACAGGGCCCCACCGGGGAGCTGTTTTTT. Residues: CASSAQGPTGELFF.

CDR3 sequence (DNA): TGTGCCAGCAGCTTTATTCCCTCAGGGACTAGCGGCACAGATACGCAGTATTTT. This gives the protein CASSFIPSGTSGTDTQYF. The chain couples TRBV7-9 to TRBJ2-3, with 10 positions matching TRBD2. The ends lost 3 bases at V and 1 base at J; junction bases unmatched: 10. Germline-derived CDR1 and CDR2 are SEHNR and FQNEAQ (reference sequence). This CDR3 region has 18 residues. Using reference TRBV7-9 and TRBJ2-3 for the parts outside the CDR3, the full variable domain is DTGVSQNPRHKITKRGQNVTFRCDPISEHNRLYWYRQTLGQGPEFLTYFQNEAQLEKSRLLSDRFSAERPKGSFSTLEIQRTEQGDSAMYLCASSFIPSGTSGTDTQYFGPGTRLTVL.

The genes are TRBV7-9 and TRBJ1-1; D unresolved. The CDR3 consists of 13 residues. V was pared by 4 bases and J by 5 bases, with 11 bases between. CDR1 and CDR2 from the germline V gene are SEHNR and FQNEAQ (reference sequence). Here the CDR3 reads CASSSTRFTEAFF. The CDR3 nucleotides are TGTGCCAGCAGCTCCACCCGTTTTACTGAAGCTTTCTTT. The whole variable domain, filled in from reference TRBV7-9 and TRBJ1-1, reads DTGVSQNPRHKITKRGQNVTFRCDPISEHNRLYWYRQTLGQGPEFLTYFQNEAQLEKSRLLSDRFSAERPKGSFSTLEIQRTEQGDSAMYLCASSSTRFTEAFFGQGTRLTVV.

This clone was seen only once. V is TRBV5-1 and J is TRBJ2-1, with TRBD2 matching over 8 bases. Germline-derived CDR1 and CDR2 are SGHRS and YFSETQ. CDR3 length equals 15 residues. V was pared by 0 bases and J by 5 bases, with 4 bases of the junction left unmatched. CDR3 sequence (DNA): TGCGCCAGCAGCTTGGGGACTAGCCATGACAATGAGCAGTTCTTC. Residues: CASSLGTSHDNEQFF.

The V gene is TRBV27, the J gene TRBJ2-3; D gene unclear. In germline, CDR1 is MNHEY, CDR2 SMNVEV (reference sequence). Trimming took 6 bases from V and 2 from J, leaving 9 bases between them. The CDR3 is made up of 13 amino acids. In DNA form, the CDR3 reads TGTGCCAGCAGGGCTTTGTACACAGATACGCAGTATTTT. This gives the protein CASRALYTDTQYF.

This clone was recorded once. CDR3 region: CASSAGQWPTGELFF. The CDR3 DNA follows: TGTGCCAGCAGCGCGGGACAGTGGCCCACCGGGGAGCTGTTTTTT. J is TRBJ2-2 and V is TRBV7-3; possible D gene TRBD1, 7 bases. V gave up 5 bases and J gave up 4 bases, with 14 bases separating them. The CDR3 is 15 amino acids. Germline V gene sequence: CDR1 SGHTA, CDR2 FQGTGA.

The CDR3 here is CASSLVAGDTQYF. As DNA, the CDR3 is TGTGCCAGCAGCTTAGTTGCGGGAGATACGCAGTATTTT. The rearrangement uses TRBV11-3 and TRBJ2-3, with D possibly being TRBD2 (5 bases). Germline V gives CDR1 SGHNT, CDR2 YENEEA. This CDR3 has 13 amino acids. Trimming removed 1 base from V and 5 bases from J, with 7 bases in between.

The chain has TRBV19 and TRBJ2-1, with D possibly matching TRBD2 (5 bases). Germline CDR1 is LNHDA and CDR2 is SQIVND (reference sequence). CDR3 size: 11 residues. The ends were cut back, 9 bases at V and 14 bases at J, with 17 bases in the middle. This chain's CDR3 is CASSFRGLKFF. The CDR3 DNA follows: TGTGCCAGCTCATTTCGAGGGTTGAAGTTCTTC.

The CDR3 DNA sequence: TGTGCCAGCTCACCGACCCAGACAGGGTTGAACACTGAAGCTTTCTTT. This codes for CASSPTQTGLNTEAFF. The genes are TRBV18 and TRBJ1-1; TRBD1 agrees at 7 bases. Per the germline V gene, CDR1 is KGHSH and CDR2 is LQKENI. V gave up 3 bases and J gave up 0 bases; unmatched junction bases: 7. This CDR3 spans 16 amino acids.

The rearrangement joins TRBV18 to TRBJ2-2; D is ambiguous. The CDR3 totals 15 residues. V dropped 5 bases and J dropped 3 bases, with 13 bases sitting between them. Germline V gene lookup returns CDR1 KGHSH and CDR2 LQKENI. CDR3 DNA sequence: TGTGCCAGCTCAAGAAGGGCCCAAGACACCGGGGAGCTGTTTTTT. Translated: CASSRRAQDTGELFF.

This clone has a single count. The rearrangement uses TRBV5-6 and TRBJ2-1; D might be TRBD1 (5 bases). The CDR3 runs to 15 residues. The germline V and J ends were trimmed by 0 bases and 8 bases, with 15 bases remaining between them. Germline CDR1 and CDR2: SGHDT and YYEEEE. CDR3 sequence (DNA): TGTGCCAGCAGCTTGGGGATTCAGGGAAGCGATGAGCAGTTCTTC. It yields the protein CASSLGIQGSDEQFF. Based on the CDR3 plus reference TRBV5-6 and TRBJ2-1, the full variable domain is DAGVTQSPTHLIKTRGQQVTLRCSPKSGHDTVSWYQQALGQGPQFIFQYYEEEERQRGNFPDRFSGHQFPNYSSELNVNALLLGDSALYLCASSLGIQGSDEQFFGPGTRLTVL.

The rearrangement uses TRBV9 and TRBJ1-4; TRBD1 might be the D (6 bases). Germline lookup yields CDR1 SGDLS and CDR2 YYNGEE. V dropped 3 bases and J dropped 3 bases, with 12 bases sitting between them. This CDR3 has 15 residues. The CDR3 DNA sequence: TGTGCCAGCAGCGATAGCACAGGGTCTAATGAAAAACTGTTTTTT. Encoded protein: CASSDSTGSNEKLFF.

The chain couples TRBV4-1 to TRBJ2-1, with D perhaps TRBD1 or TRBD2 (9 bases each). The CDR3 spans 19 residues. CDR1 and CDR2 (germline): MGHRA, YSYEKL. V lost 4 bases to trimming and J lost 7 bases, with 29 bases between them. The CDR3 DNA follows: TGCGCCAGCAGCCGATGGACAGGGGAGTCGGCGGGAGGGCCTAATGAGCAGTTCTTC. Residues: CASSRWTGESAGGPNEQFF.